The clone carrying this T cell receptor beta chain occurred many times. Its antigen is unknown. The patients, who ranged from 18 to 65 in age, presented with newly diagnosed hyperthyroidism lasting under 2 months. TCR beta CDR3 sequences were amplified from RNA transcripts. TCR CDR3 underwent first-round RT-PCR with the HTBI primer set. TCRdb re-analysed the multiplex PCR reads in MiXCR, keeping a single row per CDR3 protein. This sample has about 180,000 distinct CDR3 sequences; over 15% occur once, and the top ten carry 25% to 35%. CDR3 length equals 17 residues. Unmatched junction bases numbered 9, after V lost 2 bases and J lost 3 bases. The germline V gene has CDR1 MNHNS and CDR2 SASEGT. This record comes from a study of T cells in Graves' hyperthyroidism and ophthalmopathy. The study, taken as a whole, reports: Stable hyperthyroidism was told apart from ophthalmopathy by a model built on 13 V-J features. Also found in blood were most expanded thyroid clonotypes above 0.001.

This TCR derives from a woman aged 45-65 years with Graves' hyperthyroidism. This chain links TRBV6-1 with TRBJ1-4; 7 bases are shared with TRBD1. Sequencing used blood. CDR3 sequence reads: CASSERTGYSPNEKLFF. CDR3 nucleotides: TGTGCCAGCAGTGAAAGGACAGGATATTCCCCTAATGAAAAACTGTTTTTT.